This TCR beta chain was captured by sequencing in a study of blood T cell repertoires in COVID-19 (dated by TCRdb to between 2020 and 2021). Background on the whole study: Samples from collaborators originated in the United States, Italy and Spain and spanned both the acute and convalescent phases of COVID-19. Deeply sampled blood TCRbeta repertoires from subjects exposed to, actively infected with, or recovered from COVID-19 were included in the dataset. The sample metadata nearly always contained a de-identified subject ID, COVID-19 status, age in years and sex. Where available, HLA class I and class II types were taken from metadata supplied by the sample provider and were not determined by assay-based typing. Samples were obtained from the ongoing ImmuneRACE study (first 160 participants) and from over 1,000 subjects provided by 6 global collaborators. The repertoires were released in a freely available public database meant as a resource for research on the immune response to SARS-CoV-2. The prospective study material was composed of cDNA or gDNA derived from T cells, B-cell-depleted T cells, or PBMCs. Here is what the overall study found, with its caveats: How much clinical and demographic metadata was included differed by source and by participant, and the metadata was provided uncurated.

Regarding this clone: Its specific antigen is unknown. Base qualities are not provided; no much larger clone lies one nucleotide away.

Each collaborating institution followed its own protocols to collect whole blood in K2EDTA tubes. For TCRbeta analysis, collaborators shipped samples as frozen whole blood, isolated PBMCs, or DNA extracted from either of those sample types. V has 8 bases trimmed and J has 3 bases trimmed; junction bases matching no gene number 1. The CDR3 goes from the cysteine to the phenylalanine over 12 residues. CDR3 DNA only is kept here, 36 bases in frame from base 1. CDR1 and CDR2 (SEHNR, FQNEAQ) derive from the germline V gene (reference sequence). TCRbeta CDR3 regions were amplified from genomic DNA by means of the immunoSEQ Assay, a bias-controlled multiplex PCR. The study's own analysis went as follows. Within the assay, amplification of reference gene primers was used to estimate how many nucleated cells each sample contained. Sequence reads were collapsed and filtered to measure the absolute abundance of every unique TCRbeta CDR3 rearrangement. Productive Simpson clonality was computed per sample as the square root of Simpson's diversity index over productive rearrangements. TCRdb retrieved this table from immuneACCESS and kept in-frame rearrangements only. Not all clones are present; in checked studies, unresolved V genes account for under half, and no reason is known for the remainder. V and J calls and clone size are given by that table; D and trimming were obtained from the DNA. Within this sample are about 100,000 clones, with roughly nine tenths of them counted one time only. About 1.7% of the sample is held by the ten biggest clonotypes.

The chain employs TRBV7-9 and TRBJ2-7; the junction holds 10 bases that match TRBD1. The TCR originated in a human donor with active COVID-19. The donor label of this sample is uncertain. The specimen was peripheral blood. The base sequence is TGTGCCAGCGGGACAGGGGACTACGAGCAGTACTTC. This translates into CASGTGDYEQYF. With the portions outside the CDR3 filled from the reference TRBV7-9 and TRBJ2-7 genes, the complete variable region becomes DTGVSQNPRHKITKRGQNVTFRCDPISEHNRLYWYRQTLGQGPEFLTYFQNEAQLEKSRLLSDRFSAERPKGSFSTLEIQRTEQGDSAMYLCASGTGDYEQYFGPGTRLTVT.